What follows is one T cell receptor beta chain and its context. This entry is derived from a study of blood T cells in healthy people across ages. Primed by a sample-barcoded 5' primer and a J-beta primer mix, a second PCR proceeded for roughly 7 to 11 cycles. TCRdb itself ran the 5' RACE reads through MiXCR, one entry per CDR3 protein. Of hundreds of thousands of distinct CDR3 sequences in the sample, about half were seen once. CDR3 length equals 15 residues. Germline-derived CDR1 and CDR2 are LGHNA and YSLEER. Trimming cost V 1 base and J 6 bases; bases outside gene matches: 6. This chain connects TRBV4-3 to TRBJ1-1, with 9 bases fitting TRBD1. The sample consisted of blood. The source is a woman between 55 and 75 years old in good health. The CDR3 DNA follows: TGCGCCAGCAGCCAAGGTAGACAGGGGGAGGCTGAAGCTTTCTTT. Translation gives CASSQGRQGEAEAFF.